This is a list of T cell receptor beta chains from one sample in a study of blood T cell repertoires in COVID-19. The method was immunoSEQ multiplex PCR; TCRdb's version includes in-frame clones alone and lacks a portion of them. Of fewer than 350,000 clones listed, about nine tenths are singletons. Sequencing was performed on peripheral blood. The receptors stem from a woman in her twenties or thirties with COVID-19, enrolled during active disease. The CDR3 runs from the conserved cysteine through the conserved F or W. The D gene is left open where the match is weak. Clone sizes are given selectively: once, few, many, or a class where the clone is expanded.

TRBV27	few	TRBD1	TRBJ1-4	CASSLTGGSNEKLFF	TGTGCCAGCAGTTTGACAGGGGGCTCTAATGAAAAACTGTTTTTT
TRBV5-1	NA	TRBD2	TRBJ2-7	CASSLGAGGPSSEQYF	TGCGCCAGCAGCTTGGGAGCGGGAGGGCCCAGCTCCGAGCAGTACTTC
TRBV5-8	NA	TRBD1	TRBJ2-2	CASSWIRDRGAGELFF	TGTGCCAGCAGCTGGATTCGGGACAGGGGCGCCGGGGAGCTGTTTTTT
TRBV2	NA	TRBD1	TRBJ1-2	CASSPIRDRGYGYTF	TGTGCCAGCAGTCCAATAAGGGACAGGGGTTATGGCTACACCTTC
TRBV6-5	NA	NA	TRBJ1-4	CASSYQWGANEKLFF	TGTGCCAGCAGTTATCAGTGGGGCGCTAATGAAAAACTGTTTTTT
TRBV4-2	NA	NA	TRBJ2-1	CASSHTAGSGEQFF	TGTGCCAGCAGCCACACGGCGGGATCAGGTGAGCAGTTCTTC
TRBV27	NA	TRBD1	TRBJ2-7	CASSSPSRQGRASYEQYF	TGTGCCAGCAGTTCCCCCAGTCGACAGGGAAGAGCCTCCTACGAGCAGTACTTC
TRBV10-3	NA	TRBD2	TRBJ2-3	CAISSPSGTSTDTQYF	TGTGCCATCAGTTCTCCTAGCGGGACTAGCACAGATACGCAGTATTTT
TRBV5-1	NA	TRBD2	TRBJ2-3	CASSQGLGGDTQYF	TGCGCCAGCAGCCAGGGACTAGGAGGAGATACGCAGTATTTT
TRBV5-1	NA	NA	TRBJ2-2	CASSLTAGTGELFF	TGCGCCAGCAGCTTGACAGCGGGTACCGGGGAGCTGTTTTTT
TRBV29-1	NA	NA	TRBJ1-1	CSVTLLWGRVNTEAFF	TGCAGCGTTACACTTCTGTGGGGGAGGGTGAACACTGAAGCTTTCTTT
TRBV18	NA	NA	TRBJ1-3	CASSPWADSGNTIYF	TGTGCCAGCTCACCTTGGGCAGACTCTGGAAACACCATATATTTT
TRBV19	few	TRBD1	TRBJ1-6	CASKGGQGAGSSPLHF	TGTGCCAGTAAAGGCGGACAGGGGGCGGGAAGTTCACCCCTCCACTTT
TRBV28	NA	TRBD1	TRBJ1-2	CASSHPGQGANYGYTF	TGTGCCAGCAGCCATCCGGGACAGGGGGCGAACTATGGCTACACCTTC